This record concerns one T cell receptor beta chain sequence. Its matching antigen is unknown. Isolated RNA was reverse transcribed in full, so expressed TCRB transcripts were sequenced. The repertoire was sequenced with immunoSEQ multiplex PCR; TCRdb's copy has only in-frame clones and lacks some. This table holds hundreds of thousands of clones, around an eighth found once. The germline V gene has CDR1 MNHNS and CDR2 SASEGT. The CDR3 loop spans 12 amino acids. Trimming removed 8 bases at V and 4 bases at J, with 11 bases between. The sample is drawn from a study of beta chain features in type 1 diabetes. Whole-study context: Comparable age, gender and cell yields were observed in patients relative to healthy donors.

Findings and caveats of the study: A moderate, significant TCRB CDR3 shortening appeared in type 1 diabetes across four CD4+ subsets.

Via CD45RO/CCR7/CD25/CD127/CD95/CD27, cells of the CD4+ naive, central memory, regulatory and stem cell-like memory subsets were sorted. The TCR comes from a man between 18 and 35 years old with type 1 diabetes. The specimen was naive CD4+ T cells from blood. This sequence joins TRBV6-1 and TRBJ1-2; D is ambiguous. The CDR3 DNA reads TGTGCCAGCGCTTCGGGTTTCTATGGCTACACCTTC. Protein: CASASGFYGYTF.